These 21 T cell receptor beta chains came from one sample sequenced in a study of post-analysis software for immune sequencing data. Antigens of these TCRs are unknown. Incorporated into the TCR beta cDNA libraries were unique molecular identifiers, which served to reduce PCR and sequencing biases. From the PCR reads, TCRdb called clonotypes with MiXCR, one entry per CDR3 protein. The sample has about 460,000 distinct CDR3 sequences; under 55% are singletons. Study observations and caveats: With TRBV5-6, TRBV5-1 and TRBV20-1 included, 4 to 6 TRBV segments were more frequent in patients than in controls.

What was sequenced was blood. The receptors stem from a girl under 18 with multiple sclerosis.

This chain joins TRBV29-1 and TRBJ2-3, with 9 bases aligning to TRBD1. The CDR3 has 14 residues. V was clipped by 7 bases and J by 4 bases; unmatched bases: 9. CDR1 and CDR2 (germline): SQVTM, ANQGSEA. CDR3 in amino acids: CSEGRDRVADTQYF. The CDR3 DNA is TGCAGCGAGGGCCGGGACAGGGTCGCAGATACGCAGTATTTT.

The V call is TRBV4-3, the J call TRBJ2-3; 8 bases are a match to TRBD2. With V trimmed by 1 base and J by 3 bases, 3 bases remained unmatched. Looked up from germline, CDR1 is LGHNA and CDR2 is YSLEER. The CDR3 runs 15 residues. CDR3: CASSQGLAGTDTQYF. In DNA form, the CDR3 reads TGCGCCAGCAGCCAAGGGTTAGCGGGGACAGATACGCAGTATTTT.

The V gene is TRBV6-5, the J gene TRBJ1-2; tentatively, D is TRBD1 (6 bases). V was trimmed by 10 bases and J by 4 bases, leaving 16 bases between them. This CDR3 is built from 13 residues. Looked up from germline, CDR1 is MNHEY and CDR2 is SVGAGI. The DNA of the CDR3 is TGTGCCACACAGGGTAATCATGGCTATGGCTACACCTTC. Translated: CATQGNHGYGYTF.

A few counts support this clonotype. The V call is TRBV19, the J call TRBJ1-5, with D uncertain. The CDR3 length is 13 residues. Looked up from germline, CDR1 is LNHDA and CDR2 is SQIVND (reference sequence). Deletions cut 5 bases from V and 6 bases from J, with 11 bases between. CDR3 nucleotide sequence: TGTGCCAGTAGTGGGGAACGGGGTCAGCCCCAGCATTTT. Its protein product is CASSGERGQPQHF.

The V gene is TRBV20-1, the J gene TRBJ2-5; tentative D call: TRBD1 (6 bases). Looked up from germline, CDR1 is DFQATT and CDR2 is SNEGSKA (reference sequence). This CDR3 is built from 17 residues. Trimming shortened V by 0 bases and J by 0 bases, and 17 bases separated the two germline ends. The CDR3 DNA reads as TGCAGTGCTAGAGAGCGAGGGGGAAGGGGATACCAAGAGACCCAGTACTTC. Protein product: CSARERGGRGYQETQYF.

The sample holds a few counts of this clonotype. CDR3 DNA: TGCGCCAGCACCACGACTAGCAAAGAAGAGGAGCAGTACTTC. This sequence encodes CASTTTSKEEEQYF. The V call is TRBV5-1, the J call TRBJ2-5; 7 bases align to TRBD2. V shed 6 bases, J shed 11 bases, and the junction held 16 bases outside the gene matches. This CDR3 comprises 14 residues. The germline V gene encodes CDR1 SGHRS and CDR2 YFSETQ.

This clonotype showed up just a few times. The rearrangement links TRBV5-1 to TRBJ2-7; no reliable D call. Trimming removed 3 bases from V and 5 bases from J, with 9 bases in between. The CDR3 runs 12 residues. Germline V gives CDR1 SGHRS, CDR2 YFSETQ. CDR3 DNA sequence: TGCGCCAGCAGCTCCCTAGACGACGAGCAGTACTTC. It encodes CASSSLDDEQYF.

The V gene is TRBV12-3 or TRBV12-4, the J gene TRBJ2-5; D may be TRBD1 (8 bases). The DNA matches TRBJ2-4 better at its end, which makes the J call doubtful. The CDR3 is 17 residues long. CDR3 sequence reads: CASLRGPEQGGRNIQYF. As DNA, the CDR3 is TGTGCCAGCCTTCGGGGCCCCGAACAGGGGGGGCGAAACATTCAGTACTTC.

In this sample, this clonotype turned up a few times. This chain joins TRBV29-1 and TRBJ2-1; the match to TRBD1 covers 11 bases. Germline V gene sequence: CDR1 SQVTM, CDR2 ANQGSEA. Trimming took 8 bases from V and 9 from J; bases not matched to a gene: 12. The CDR3 consists of 14 residues. CDR3 nucleotide sequence: TGCAGCACGGACCGGGACAGGGGGTACGGTGAGCAGTTCTTC. Translation: CSTDRDRGYGEQFF.

The chain joins TRBV6-6 to TRBJ2-5; D not certain. V was shortened by 3 bases and J by 0 bases, with 5 bases between the two germline ends. The CDR3 sequence is 13 residues long. Germline V gene lookup returns CDR1 MNHNY and CDR2 SVGAGI (reference sequence). This chain's CDR3 is CASSYGYQETQYF. In nucleotides, the CDR3 is TGTGCCAGCAGTTATGGTTACCAAGAGACCCAGTACTTC.

This clonotype has only a few counts. The chain recombines TRBV24-1 with TRBJ2-1; D gene ambiguous. The CDR3 loop spans 13 amino acids. With 1 base removed from V and 8 bases from J, the gap between germline ends came to 8 bases. Germline V CDR1 and CDR2: KGHDR, SFDVKD. The CDR3 region is CATSDFGVDEQFF. Here the CDR3 DNA reads TGTGCCACCAGTGATTTTGGGGTCGATGAGCAGTTCTTC.

This clonotype was counted a single time. This chain joins TRBV5-1 and TRBJ2-5; D unresolved. V lost 4 bases and J 3 bases, leaving 10 bases between the germline ends. CDR1 SGHRS and CDR2 YFSETQ come from the germline V gene. The CDR3 runs 13 residues. The CDR3 region is CASSPNFKETQYF. DNA of the CDR3: TGCGCCAGCAGCCCGAACTTTAAAGAGACCCAGTACTTC. The variable domain in full, with the rest retrieved from reference TRBV5-1 and TRBJ2-5, is KAGVTQTPRYLIKTRGQQVTLSCSPISGHRSVSWYQQTPGQGLQFLFEYFSETQRNKGNFPGRFSGRQFSNSRSEMNVSTLELGDSALYLCASSPNFKETQYFGPGTRLLVL.

This clonotype was found a few times. This chain links TRBV6-6 with TRBJ2-7; a possible D gene is TRBD2 (5 bases). CDR1 MNHNY and CDR2 SVGAGI come from the germline V gene (reference sequence). The CDR3 extends over 14 amino acids. V shed 2 bases and J shed 1 base, with 9 bases lying between them. CDR3: CASSYGRRSYEQYF. The CDR3, as DNA: TGTGCCAGCAGTTACGGGAGACGATCCTACGAGCAGTACTTC.

This chain joins TRBV10-3 and TRBJ2-1; TRBD2 matches 9 bases. This CDR3 is built from 13 residues. Germline CDR1 ENHRY, CDR2 SYGVKD. The trim removed 5 bases at V and 9 bases at J, leaving 5 bases unmatched. CDR3 DNA: TGTGCCATCAGTACGCGGGAGGGCCGTGAGCAGTTCTTC. It translates to CAISTREGREQFF.

This clonotype was detected a few times. This chain connects TRBV3-1 to TRBJ2-1, with 11 nucleotides matching TRBD2. The CDR3 extends over 15 amino acids. Germline V lookup: CDR1 LGHDT, CDR2 YNNKEL (reference sequence). With V trimmed by 1 base and J by 7 bases, 3 bases remained unmatched. The CDR3 spells CASSQAGTSGNEQFF. CDR3 DNA sequence: TGTGCCAGCAGCCAAGCCGGGACTAGCGGAAATGAGCAGTTCTTC.

The gene calls are TRBV6-2 or TRBV6-3 and TRBJ1-5; tentatively, D is TRBD1 (5 bases). CDR1 and CDR2 from the germline V gene are MNHEY and SVGEGT. The CDR3 has 17 amino acids. V was cut by 5 bases and J by 4 bases, with 21 bases left in between. The CDR3, as DNA: TGTGCCAGCAGTCAACCAGCCCAGGGACTGAGGAATCAGCCCCAGCATTTT. This sequence encodes CASSQPAQGLRNQPQHF.

This clonotype was seen a few times. This sequence joins TRBV9 and TRBJ2-4, with 12 bases lining up with TRBD2. The J call may be faulty, since TRBJ2-7 better matches the DNA end. The CDR3 extends over 16 amino acids. Germline CDR1 SGDLS, CDR2 YYNGEE. Here the CDR3 reads CASSVSPTSGRYEQYF. The DNA of the CDR3 is TGTGCCAGCAGCGTAAGCCCGACTAGCGGGAGATACGAGCAGTACTTC.

The sample holds a few counts of this clonotype. The rearrangement joins TRBV25-1 to TRBJ1-1; D ambiguous. Germline V gene sequence: CDR1 MGHDK, CDR2 SYGVNS. The CDR3 has 11 residues. V was pared by 8 bases and J by 7 bases, with 11 bases between. This CDR3 reads CASGSGREAFF. In DNA form, the CDR3 reads TGTGCCAGCGGGTCCGGACGTGAAGCTTTCTTT.

This clonotype occurred once. This chain links TRBV28 with TRBJ1-1, with a tentative D call TRBD1 (5 bases). The CDR3 runs to 16 residues. V was shortened by 5 bases and J by 1 base, with 17 bases between the two germline ends. The germline CDR1 and CDR2 sequences are MDHEN and SYDVKM. The CDR3 DNA is TGTGCCAGCAGTAGAAGGAGGCGGGGGAGGAACACTGAAGCTTTCTTT. It is translated as CASSRRRRGRNTEAFF.

This clonotype occurred a few times. This sequence joins TRBV9 and TRBJ2-1; perhaps TRBD1 as D (6 bases). V was trimmed by 0 bases and J by 0 bases, leaving 7 bases between them. This CDR3 is 15 amino acids long. Looked up from germline, CDR1 is SGDLS and CDR2 is YYNGEE. The CDR3 region has the DNA TGTGCCAGCAGCGTAGACAGGGCCTCCTACAATGAGCAGTTCTTC. This gives the protein CASSVDRASYNEQFF.

This clonotype was picked up a small number of times. The chain carries TRBV29-1 and TRBJ2-1, with 7 bases identical to TRBD2. After removal of 8 bases from V and 2 bases from J, the junction contained 9 bases not matched to a gene. The CDR3 sequence is 14 residues long. The germline CDR1 and CDR2 sequences are SQVTM and ANQGSEA. CDR3 loop: CSSTPSGPYNEQFF. The CDR3 DNA sequence: TGCAGCTCCACCCCTAGCGGTCCCTACAATGAGCAGTTCTTC.